The 20 T cell receptor beta chains below all came from one sample that was sequenced in a study of beta chain features in type 1 diabetes. Isolated RNA was reverse transcribed in full, so expressed TCRB transcripts were sequenced. Sequenced by immunoSEQ multiplex PCR; TCRdb stores in-frame clones only, minus some. The sample holds under 450,000 clones, over 12% seen once. The source material was naive CD4+ T cells from blood. The receptors were sampled from a woman between 18 and 29 years old in good health.

This chain connects TRBV11-2 to TRBJ2-7; 7 bases map to TRBD2. V dropped 5 bases and J dropped 3; count of bases not matched to a gene: 10. Germline CDR1 is SGHAT and CDR2 is FQNNGV. CDR3 length equals 15 residues. CDR3 region: CASSPAGGSFYEQYF. The CDR3, as DNA: TGTGCCAGCAGCCCCGCTGGCGGGAGTTTCTACGAGCAGTACTTC. The full variable domain, with the rest looked up from reference TRBV11-2 and TRBJ2-7, is EAGVAQSPRYKIIEKRQSVAFWCNPISGHATLYWYQQILGQGPKLLIQFQNNGVVDDSQLPKDRFSAERLKGVDSTLKIQPAKLEDSAVYLCASSPAGGSFYEQYFGPGTRLTVT.

This chain links TRBV19 with TRBJ2-1; 11 nucleotides match TRBD2. J lost 12 bases, V lost 7 bases, and 11 bases had no gene match. This CDR3 has 14 residues. Germline-derived CDR1 and CDR2 are LNHDA and SQIVND (reference sequence). CDR3 amino acids: CASTIGLAGGRQFF. For the CDR3, the DNA is TGTGCCAGTACCATAGGGCTAGCGGGAGGCAGGCAGTTCTTC.

Only a few counts were recorded for this clone. This sequence joins TRBV19 and TRBJ2-5; 8 bases fit TRBD1. The CDR3 is 13 amino acids. The germline gives CDR1 LNHDA, CDR2 SQIVND (reference sequence). The V segment lost 7 bases and the J segment 4 bases; nucleotides outside the gene matches: 5. CDR3 amino acids: CASNSGGAETQYF. DNA of the CDR3: TGTGCCAGTAATTCAGGGGGCGCAGAGACCCAGTACTTC.

This clone was seen a few times. V and J are TRBV7-2 and TRBJ1-4, with TRBD1 identical over 7 bases. The CDR3 totals 15 residues. Germline-derived CDR1 and CDR2 are SGHTA and FQGNSA. The trim removed 5 bases at V and 8 bases at J, leaving 11 bases unmatched. The CDR3 sequence is CASSHDRAGREKLFF. In DNA, the CDR3 is TGTGCCAGCAGCCACGACAGGGCCGGCAGGGAAAAACTGTTTTTT.

The chain recombines TRBV5-4 with TRBJ1-2, with D perhaps TRBD1 (5 bases). Trimming shortened V by 4 bases and J by 5 bases, and 24 bases separated the two germline ends. This CDR3 region has 17 residues. Looked up from germline, CDR1 is SGHNT and CDR2 is YYREEE (reference sequence). The CDR3 reads CASSGPRGGGFNYGYTF. Written as DNA, the CDR3 is TGTGCCAGCAGCGGACCCCGGGGGGGAGGGTTTAATTATGGCTACACCTTC.

About this clone: Other DNA sequences in the same sample also yield this CDR3. The chain carries TRBV30 and TRBJ1-2, with D possibly matching TRBD1 (5 bases). CDR3 length: 11 residues. With 3 bases removed from V and 8 bases from J, the gap between germline ends came to 10 bases. CDR1 and CDR2 (germline): GTSNPN, SVGIG (reference sequence). For the CDR3, the DNA is TGTGCCTGGAGCACGGGGGTCGGCTACACCTTC. Its protein product is CAWSTGVGYTF. The whole variable domain, filled in from reference TRBV30 and TRBJ1-2, reads SQTIHQWPATLVQPVGSPLSLECTVEGTSNPNLYWYRQAAGRGLQLLFYSVGIGQISSEVPQNLSASRPQDRQFILSSKKLLLSDSGFYLCAWSTGVGYTFGSGTRLTVV.

This clone was counted between two and nine times. The chain is built from TRBV9 and TRBJ2-5, with 9 positions matching TRBD2. CDR1 and CDR2 from the germline V gene are SGDLS and YYNGEE. The CDR3 loop spans 16 amino acids. V was clipped by 0 bases and J by 5 bases; unmatched bases: 8. The CDR3 DNA reads as TGTGCCAGCAGCGTAGGATTGCGGGAGGGCCTGGAGACCCAGTACTTC. Translated: CASSVGLREGLETQYF.

The rearrangement joins TRBV10-3 to TRBJ2-1; D is perhaps TRBD2 (7 bases). Trimming cost V 6 bases and J 3 bases, with 15 bases left between them. The CDR3 spans 15 residues. The germline V gene has CDR1 ENHRY and CDR2 SYGVKD. The CDR3 spells CAIRGGGSDYNEQFF. CDR3 in DNA: TGTGCCATCAGGGGGGGCGGGAGTGACTACAATGAGCAGTTCTTC.

This clone has just one count. The gene calls are TRBV5-1 and TRBJ2-3; D gene ambiguous. The germline V gene has CDR1 SGHRS and CDR2 YFSETQ. Trimming removed 1 base at V and 4 bases at J, with 16 bases between. This CDR3 has 16 residues. CDR3 loop: CASSLRTASPADTQYF. The CDR3 bases are TGCGCCAGCAGCTTGAGAACAGCCAGCCCAGCAGATACGCAGTATTTT.

This clone was seen a handful of times. For the CDR3, the DNA is TGTGCCAGCACCCCCGGCACGTCAGCGGCCCAGCATTTT. Translating gives CASTPGTSAAQHF. The chain couples TRBV28 to TRBJ1-5; D is undetermined. Germline lookup yields CDR1 MDHEN and CDR2 SYDVKM. The CDR3 is 13 amino acids. Trimming stripped 7 bases from V and 11 bases from J, with 18 bases between.

The chain has TRBV30 and TRBJ2-4; TRBD1 matches 8 bases. With 2 bases clipped from V and 7 bases from J, the junction kept 4 bases outside the gene matches. CDR1 GTSNPN and CDR2 SVGIG come from the germline V gene (reference sequence). The CDR3 is made up of 13 amino acids. The CDR3 coding sequence is TGTGCCTGGAGTTTCCCAGGGGGCAACATTCAGTACTTC. Amino acids: CAWSFPGGNIQYF.

The rearrangement uses TRBV15 and TRBJ1-2, with D possibly being TRBD1 (6 bases). This CDR3 has 14 residues. V gave up 8 bases and J gave up 4 bases, with 17 bases separating them. Germline V lookup: CDR1 LNHNV, CDR2 YYDKDF (reference sequence). In nucleotides, the CDR3 is TGTGCCACCGACCCAAAAGGACAGTCCTATGGCTACACCTTC. Protein: CATDPKGQSYGYTF.

In this sample, this clone turned up a few times. The chain combines TRBV29-1 with TRBJ2-7; no reliable D call. Trimming left V 6 bases short and J 5 bases short, with 11 bases between. Per germline, CDR1 SQVTM and CDR2 ANQGSEA. CDR3 length: 11 residues. In DNA, the CDR3 is TGCAGCGTGGCCGAGGCCCACGAGCAGTACTTC. Amino acids: CSVAEAHEQYF.

This clone was counted a few times. The gene calls are TRBV28 and TRBJ2-7; D is perhaps TRBD2 (6 bases). Trimming removed 3 bases from V and 2 bases from J, with 11 bases in between. This CDR3 contains 14 residues. From germline, CDR1 is MDHEN and CDR2 SYDVKM. This CDR3 reads CASSLSGATYEQYF. The DNA of the CDR3 is TGTGCCAGCAGTTTGTCGGGAGCCACCTACGAGCAGTACTTC. The complete variable domain, with remaining parts taken from reference TRBV28 and TRBJ2-7, reads DVKVTQSSRYLVKRTGEKVFLECVQDMDHENMFWYRQDPGLGLRLIYFSYDVKMKEKGDIPEGYSVSREKKERFSLILESASTNQTSMYLCASSLSGATYEQYFGPGTRLTVT.

This sequence joins TRBV29-1 and TRBJ1-1; no firm D call. Between the trimmed V and J ends, which lost 4 bases and 2 bases, there was a span of 8 bases. Germline CDR1 and CDR2: SQVTM and ANQGSEA. The length of the CDR3 is 12 residues. The CDR3 loop reads CSVGTLNTEAFF. The CDR3 coding sequence is TGCAGCGTTGGGACTTTAAACACTGAAGCTTTCTTT. The whole variable domain, filled in from reference TRBV29-1 and TRBJ1-1, reads SAVISQKPSRDICQRGTSLTIQCQVDSQVTMMFWYRQQPGQSLTLIATANQGSEATYESGFVIDKFPISRPNLTFSTLTVSNMSPEDSSIYLCSVGTLNTEAFFGQGTRLTVV.

This sequence joins TRBV4-1 and TRBJ1-3, with D unclear. Germline CDR1 and CDR2: MGHRA and YSYEKL. Trimming took off 5 bases at V and 1 base at J, with 21 bases between the two ends. The CDR3 contains 18 residues. CDR3: CASSSPGKSGLSGNTIYF. The CDR3 bases are TGCGCCAGCAGCTCACCCGGGAAATCGGGCTTGTCTGGAAACACCATATATTTT.

The V and J genes are TRBV19 and TRBJ2-3; D is possibly TRBD2 (6 bases). Germline CDR1 and CDR2: LNHDA and SQIVND (reference sequence). The ends were cut back, 8 bases at V and 4 bases at J, with 16 bases in the middle. The CDR3 is 14 residues long. CDR3 residues: CASGDFTGADTQYF. DNA for the CDR3: TGTGCCAGTGGGGACTTTACGGGGGCAGATACGCAGTATTTT.

The chain recombines TRBV7-6 with TRBJ2-7, with 12 bases matching TRBD2. V was clipped by 5 bases and J by 6 bases; unmatched bases: 8. This CDR3 has 15 residues. The germline V gene has CDR1 SGHVS and CDR2 FNYEAQ. The DNA for the CDR3 is TGTGCCAGCAGCCGAGCCTCGGGACTAGCGGGCGAGCAGTACTTC. Amino acids: CASSRASGLAGEQYF. The whole variable domain, remainder taken from reference TRBV7-6 and TRBJ2-7, is GAGVSQSPRYKVTKRGQDVALRCDPISGHVSLYWYRQALGQGPEFLTYFNYEAQQDKSGLPNDRFSAERPEGSISTLTIQRTEQRDSAMYRCASSRASGLAGEQYFGPGTRLTVT.

V is TRBV14 and J is TRBJ2-5; 11 bases match TRBD1. CDR1 SGHDN and CDR2 FVKESK come from the germline V gene. With 0 bases clipped from V and 5 bases from J, the junction kept 5 bases outside the gene matches. The CDR3 totals 16 residues. CDR3 nucleotide sequence: TGTGCCAGCAGCCAAGAGGACAGGGGGCCATTTGAGACCCAGTACTTC. It is translated as CASSQEDRGPFETQYF.

This chain joins TRBV12-5 and TRBJ2-7, with 7 bases that match TRBD1. CDR3 length: 13 amino acids. Germline-derived CDR1 and CDR2 are LGHNT and FRNRAP. After removal of 7 bases from V and 1 base from J, the junction contained 4 bases not matched to a gene. CDR3 DNA: TGTGCTAGTGCCCGGACAGGATCCTACGAGCAGTACTTC. Its protein product is CASARTGSYEQYF. Full variable domain (remainder filled in from reference TRBV12-5 and TRBJ2-7): DARVTQTPRHKVTEMGQEVTMRCQPILGHNTVFWYRQTMMQGLELLAYFRNRAPLDDSGMPKDRFSAEMPDATLATLKIQPSEPRDSAVYFCASARTGSYEQYFGPGTRLTVT.